Below are 17 T cell receptor beta chains sequenced from a single sample in a study of T-cell reconstitution after alpha-beta-depleted transplantation in children. During its preparation, the TCRbeta library received unique molecular identifiers. Via MiXCR, TCRdb re-called the PCR reads, giving one row per CDR3 protein. The table has about 580,000 distinct CDR3 sequences, more than 20% seen once. The sequenced sample was PBMCs, mostly from graft donor cells, obtained 360 days after TCRalphabeta/CD19-depleted stem cell transplant. The receptors here all came from a boy younger than two who had a stem cell transplant for acute myeloid leukemia, so the T cells may come from the graft donor.

The CDR3 nucleotides are TGCAGTGCTGACAGGACAGATACGCAGTATTTT. Translated: CSADRTDTQYF. V and J are TRBV20-1 and TRBJ2-3; possibly TRBD1 for D (6 bases). Germline CDR1 is DFQATT and CDR2 is SNEGSKA (reference sequence). This CDR3 is built from 11 residues. Trimming took 5 bases from V and 3 from J, leaving 6 bases between them.

The J gene is TRBJ2-7, the V gene TRBV6-2 or TRBV6-3; D remains ambiguous. The length of the CDR3 is 14 residues. V lost 7 bases to trimming and J lost 3 bases, with 16 bases between them. Germline CDR1 is MNHEY and CDR2 is SVGEGT. CDR3 loop: CASTFSIRIYEQYF. The CDR3 coding sequence is TGTGCCAGCACCTTCTCCATTAGGATCTACGAGCAGTACTTC.

This clonotype appeared a few times. The chain joins TRBV20-1 to TRBJ2-3; 7 bases match TRBD1. This CDR3 has 15 residues. CDR1 DFQATT and CDR2 SNEGSKA come from the germline V gene (reference sequence). The V and J ends lost 3 bases and 0 bases, in that order; junction bases with no gene match: 6. The CDR3 spells CSARAPQGSTDTQYF. DNA of the CDR3: TGCAGTGCTAGGGCTCCACAGGGGAGCACAGATACGCAGTATTTT.

This clonotype was seen just once. The chain joins TRBV30 to TRBJ1-5; D remains ambiguous. V gave up 2 bases and J gave up 4 bases, with 6 bases separating them. This CDR3 spans 12 amino acids. Germline V gene data show CDR1 as GTSNPN and CDR2 as SVGIG (reference sequence). CDR3 sequence reads: CAWSLSNQPQHF. The CDR3 region has the DNA TGTGCCTGGAGTTTAAGTAATCAGCCCCAGCATTTT.

The chain uses TRBV29-1 and TRBJ2-7, with no clear D. The CDR3 runs to 14 residues. Germline loops: CDR1 SQVTM, CDR2 ANQGSEA. V was clipped by 3 bases and J by 6 bases, with 18 bases between them. In DNA, the CDR3 is TGCAGCGTTGAGGACCAGCATCGAGATTGCGAGCAGTACTTC. Its protein is CSVEDQHRDCEQYF.

This clonotype was counted between two and nine times. The chain carries TRBV6-5 and TRBJ2-1; weak D call: TRBD2 (6 bases). Looked up from germline, CDR1 is MNHEY and CDR2 is SVGAGI. Trimming cost V 0 bases and J 1 base, with 13 bases left between them. CDR3 length: 17 amino acids. CDR3 sequence (DNA): TGTGCCAGCAGTTACTCTTCCTGGCGGGGTTCCTACAATGAGCAGTTCTTC. Translating it yields CASSYSSWRGSYNEQFF.

This clonotype was found many times. The chain recombines TRBV29-1 with TRBJ2-4, with TRBD1 matching over 8 bases. The CDR3 runs 13 residues. Trimming removed 5 bases from V and 9 bases from J; junction bases left unmatched: 9. The germline V gene encodes CDR1 SQVTM and CDR2 ANQGSEA. The CDR3 DNA reads TGCAGCGTTTTGAGGACAGGGACGGGCATTCAGTACTTC. It yields the protein CSVLRTGTGIQYF.

This clonotype occurred once. The rearrangement uses TRBV10-3 and TRBJ2-3, with 10 bases lining up with TRBD1. Germline V gene lookup returns CDR1 ENHRY and CDR2 SYGVKD. CDR3 length equals 17 residues. The J segment lost 4 bases and the V segment lost 4 bases, leaving 11 bases of the junction unmatched. CDR3 DNA sequence: TGTGCCATCAGTGGGACCGCCGGGACAGGGGATTCAGATACGCAGTATTTT. It specifies CAISGTAGTGDSDTQYF.

The chain carries TRBV6-5 and TRBJ1-1; tentatively, D is TRBD1 (5 bases). This CDR3 region has 14 residues. Germline CDR1 and CDR2: MNHEY and SVGAGI. The V end lost 2 bases, the J end lost 0 bases, and 7 bases lay between the germline ends. The CDR3 loop is CASSYAGLNTEAFF. In DNA, the CDR3 is TGTGCCAGCAGTTACGCAGGGTTGAACACTGAAGCTTTCTTT.

About this clonotype: This may come from a read error, since a much larger clone is one base off. This CDR3 reads CASSDTGENTEAFF. The CDR3 region has the DNA TGTGCCAGCAGCGACACAGGGGAGAACACTGAAGCTTTCTTT. The chain couples TRBV9 to TRBJ1-1, with 7 bases aligning to TRBD1. The CDR3 extends over 14 amino acids. Germline loops: CDR1 SGDLS, CDR2 YYNGEE. V gave up 3 bases and J gave up 1 base; unmatched junction bases: 3.

V is TRBV25-1 and J is TRBJ1-3; no definite D call. Germline loops: CDR1 MGHDK, CDR2 SYGVNS. The CDR3 has 16 amino acids. Between the trimmed V and J ends, which lost 0 bases and 0 bases, there was a span of 9 bases. CDR3 in amino acids: CASSEYKTSSGNTIYF. The CDR3 bases are TGTGCCAGCAGTGAATATAAGACAAGCTCTGGAAACACCATATATTTT.

The chain employs TRBV6-1 and TRBJ2-1, with D perhaps TRBD1 (5 bases). Trimming left V 4 bases short and J 13 bases short, with 11 bases between. Per germline, CDR1 MNHNS and CDR2 SASEGT. The CDR3 has 11 residues. DNA of the CDR3: TGTGCCAGCAGTGTACAGGTCCCACAGTTCTTC. It encodes CASSVQVPQFF.

This clonotype was seen only a few times. This rearrangement joins TRBV12-3 or TRBV12-4 to TRBJ2-6, with 7 bases lining up with TRBD1. There are 15 residues in the CDR3. Unmatched junction bases numbered 5, after V lost 6 bases and J lost 3 bases. In DNA, the CDR3 is TGTGCCAGCAGCTCCGACAGGGATGGGGCCAACGTCCTGACTTTC. It is translated as CASSSDRDGANVLTF.

This clonotype was detected ten times or more. This chain uses TRBV2 with TRBJ1-6; D call uncertain. The CDR3 is made up of 15 amino acids. The germline V and J ends were trimmed by 3 bases and 4 bases, with 10 bases remaining between them. Germline CDR1 reads SNHLY; CDR2 reads FYNNEI. CDR3 in DNA: TGTGCCAGCAGTGAGGTGGAGATGTATAATTCACCCCTCCACTTT. This sequence encodes CASSEVEMYNSPLHF.

This chain links TRBV28 with TRBJ1-1; D is uncertain. Germline V lookup: CDR1 MDHEN, CDR2 SYDVKM. The CDR3 is 12 residues long. V was cut by 8 bases and J by 3 bases, with 10 bases left in between. The CDR3 nucleotides are TGTGCCAGCCTGAAGACGCACACTGAAGCTTTCTTT. It specifies CASLKTHTEAFF.

In its sample, this clonotype was seen many times. The V gene is TRBV20-1, the J gene TRBJ1-2, with D uncertain. Trimming removed 4 bases at V and 3 bases at J, with 9 bases between. Germline V gene sequence: CDR1 DFQATT, CDR2 SNEGSKA (reference sequence). This CDR3 has 12 residues. CDR3: CSAMDGDYGYTF. CDR3 in DNA: TGCAGTGCTATGGATGGTGACTATGGCTACACCTTC.

This clonotype has only a few counts. The chain has TRBV6-1 and TRBJ2-5; TRBD1 aligns across 7 bases. The CDR3 is 15 residues long. The trim removed 7 bases at V and 5 bases at J, leaving 13 bases unmatched. Germline CDR1 MNHNS, CDR2 SASEGT. The CDR3 coding sequence is TGTGCCAGCACCATAACCGGAACAGGGGTGGAGACCCAGTACTTC. It yields the protein CASTITGTGVETQYF.